Shown below are 23 T cell receptor beta chains from a single sample sequenced in a study of patients and donors after allogeneic stem cell transplantation. TCRdb independently ran MiXCR on the RT-PCR reads; one entry per CDR3 protein. Among 70,000 to 75,000 distinct CDR3 sequences listed, more than 20% were seen once. The specimen was blood, either unsorted or a sorted T cell fraction (not recorded which). These receptors originate from a human donor who was either an allogeneic HSCT recipient or a stem cell or donor lymphocyte infusion donor (not recorded which). It is not recorded whose cells these are; they may come from a transplant donor.

This rearrangement joins TRBV5-6 to TRBJ1-5; D not resolved. With 0 bases removed from V and 2 bases from J, the gap between germline ends came to 12 bases. The CDR3 extends over 16 amino acids. Per germline, CDR1 SGHDT and CDR2 YYEEEE. The chain's CDR3 is CASSLGGQRGNQPQHF. The CDR3 DNA sequence: TGTGCCAGCAGCTTGGGTGGTCAGCGGGGCAATCAGCCCCAGCATTTT.

This clonotype came up a few times. The J gene is TRBJ2-5, the V gene TRBV16; no reliable D call. CDR1 is KGHSY and CDR2 is FQNENV in the germline V gene. The CDR3 has 13 amino acids. V gave up 4 bases and J gave up 0 bases, with 6 bases separating them. The CDR3 here is CASSRSYQETQYF. CDR3 coding DNA: TGTGCCAGCAGCCGGTCGTACCAAGAGACCCAGTACTTC.

This clonotype was seen more than once but under ten times. The gene calls are TRBV27 and TRBJ1-2; the D is unclear. This CDR3 comprises 15 residues. Germline V lookup: CDR1 MNHEY, CDR2 SMNVEV (reference sequence). Trimming took off 5 bases at V and 3 bases at J, with 16 bases between the two ends. CDR3 bases: TGTGCCAGCAGTCCCATGGCCCTAGGCCACTATGGCTACACCTTC. Residues: CASSPMALGHYGYTF.

This clonotype was seen at least ten times. The gene calls are TRBV5-1 and TRBJ1-6; no clear D gene. V was shortened by 0 bases and J by 6 bases, with 7 bases between the two germline ends. Germline V gene sequence: CDR1 SGHRS, CDR2 YFSETQ. The CDR3 is 14 residues long. The DNA of the CDR3 is TGCGCCAGCAGCTTGGAACAATTTAATTCACCCCTCCACTTT. Its translation: CASSLEQFNSPLHF.

The J gene is TRBJ1-2, the V gene TRBV7-6, with TRBD1 as a possible D gene (6 bases). Germline V gene data show CDR1 as SGHVS and CDR2 as FNYEAQ. V dropped 0 bases and J dropped 2 bases, with 19 bases sitting between them. The CDR3 is 18 residues long. The CDR3 sequence is CASSLALGEGGANYGYTF. The DNA of the CDR3 is TGTGCCAGCAGCTTAGCGCTTGGAGAGGGGGGCGCCAACTATGGCTACACCTTC.

DNA for the CDR3: TGTGCCACCAGCAGAGGGGGGGTACAGCCCCAGCATTTT. Translation gives CATSRGGVQPQHF. This chain joins TRBV15 and TRBJ1-5; the D gene is possibly TRBD1 (5 bases). Trimming cost V 1 base and J 7 bases, with 8 bases left between them. This CDR3 comprises 13 residues. The germline CDR1 and CDR2 sequences are LNHNV and YYDKDF (reference sequence).

A few counts support this clonotype. The CDR3 region is CASSSGTGESGELFF. Here the CDR3 DNA reads TGTGCCAGCAGCTCTGGGACAGGGGAATCCGGGGAGCTGTTTTTT. The V gene is TRBV7-2, the J gene TRBJ2-2; TRBD1 matches at 10 bases. CDR1 is SGHTA and CDR2 is FQGNSA in the germline V gene. V dropped 4 bases and J dropped 6; count of bases not matched to a gene: 5. The CDR3 has 15 residues.

This clonotype was found a few times. The rearrangement joins TRBV20-1 to TRBJ1-5; D unresolved. The CDR3 length is 13 residues. The V gene lost 4 bases and the J gene lost 10 bases, with 17 bases spanning the gap. Germline CDR1 and CDR2: DFQATT and SNEGSKA (reference sequence). Here the CDR3 reads CSAITEGISPQHF. The CDR3 DNA follows: TGCAGTGCTATTACCGAAGGAATCAGCCCCCAGCATTTT.

This clonotype appeared a few times. The chain is built from TRBV4-1 and TRBJ1-1; TRBD1 matches at 10 bases. This CDR3 has 18 residues. Unmatched junction bases numbered 12, after V lost 2 bases and J lost 3 bases. The germline V gene has CDR1 MGHRA and CDR2 YSYEKL. CDR3: CASSQRTGGLLRDTEAFF. The CDR3 region has the DNA TGCGCCAGCAGCCAAAGGACAGGGGGTTTGTTGAGGGACACTGAAGCTTTCTTT.

Comment on this clonotype: Without the conserved terminal phenylalanine or tryptophan, this CDR3 likely stems from a read error. The chain uses TRBV5-1 and TRBJ1-2, with a weak D call TRBD1 (6 bases). Per germline, CDR1 SGHRS and CDR2 YFSETQ. CDR3 length: 14 amino acids. The V end was cut by 0 bases, the J end by 4 bases, with 10 bases between. CDR3 sequence (DNA): TGCGCCAGCAGCTTGGGTATAGGGGGCTATGGCTACACCTAC. Its protein product is CASSLGIGGYGYTY.

This clonotype was recorded at least ten times. This chain links TRBV7-9 with TRBJ1-2; tentatively, D is TRBD1 (6 bases). The CDR3 loop spans 13 amino acids. Germline V gene data show CDR1 as SEHNR and CDR2 as FQNEAQ (reference sequence). Trimming removed 4 bases at V and 4 bases at J, with 10 bases between. CDR3 sequence reads: CASSSRDTYGYTF. The CDR3, as DNA: TGTGCCAGCAGCTCACGGGACACCTATGGCTACACCTTC.

This clonotype was seen at least ten times. The CDR3: CAISDTLGTEAFF. CDR3 DNA sequence: TGTGCCATCAGCGATACTTTGGGCACTGAAGCTTTCTTT. The chain recombines TRBV10-3 with TRBJ1-1; D uncertain. V shed 6 bases and J shed 4 bases, with 12 bases lying between them. Germline V gives CDR1 ENHRY, CDR2 SYGVKD. The CDR3 sequence is 13 residues long.

The gene calls are TRBV4-2 and TRBJ1-5; D is ambiguous. CDR3 length: 15 amino acids. V lost 2 bases and J lost 4, with 12 bases in between. Germline CDR1 reads LGHNA; CDR2 reads YNFKEQ. CDR3 protein: CASSQPGSPNQPQHF. CDR3 coding DNA: TGTGCCAGCAGCCAACCCGGGTCTCCTAATCAGCCCCAGCATTTT.

The chain couples TRBV11-2 to TRBJ2-3, with 12 positions matching TRBD2. V gave up 1 base and J gave up 8 bases; unmatched junction bases: 10. Germline CDR1 SGHAT, CDR2 FQNNGV. The CDR3 runs to 17 residues. CDR3 DNA sequence: TGTGCCAGCAGCTTAGGAGCTAGCGGGGGGGCCGTAACTACGCAGTATTTT. This translates into CASSLGASGGAVTTQYF.

V is TRBV20-1 and J is TRBJ2-7; TRBD2 aligns across 12 bases. Trimming cost V 5 bases and J 2 bases; bases outside gene matches: 4. This CDR3 comprises 14 residues. CDR1 and CDR2 from the germline V gene are DFQATT and SNEGSKA (reference sequence). The CDR3 protein is CSAGRTSGAYEQYF. The CDR3 DNA is TGCAGTGCTGGACGGACTAGCGGGGCCTACGAGCAGTACTTC.

This clonotype came up a few times. The chain links TRBV9 to TRBJ2-1; 10 bases map to TRBD2. The CDR3 has 19 amino acids. CDR1 is SGDLS and CDR2 is YYNGEE in the germline V gene. The ends lost 1 base at V and 0 bases at J; junction bases unmatched: 10. The CDR3 DNA reads TGTGCCAGCAGCGTACTAGCGGGAGTGGGATTAAGCTCCTACAATGAGCAGTTCTTC. This gives the protein CASSVLAGVGLSSYNEQFF.

V usage is TRBV12-3 or TRBV12-4 and J usage is TRBJ1-2; D uncertain. V lost 3 bases, J lost 2 bases, and 16 bases lay in between. The CDR3 is made up of 16 amino acids. CDR3 nucleotide sequence: TGTGCCAGCAGTTTCCGGCGGCCAGGTCCCAACTATGGCTACACCTTC. Amino acid sequence: CASSFRRPGPNYGYTF.

V is TRBV9 and J is TRBJ2-5; D call uncertain. V gave up 4 bases and J gave up 1 base, with 17 bases separating them. CDR1 SGDLS and CDR2 YYNGEE come from the germline V gene. This CDR3 has 16 residues. The chain's CDR3 is CASSPHGQVFQETQYF. The CDR3 DNA is TGTGCCAGCAGCCCGCACGGGCAGGTATTCCAAGAGACCCAGTACTTC.

The chain carries TRBV29-1 and TRBJ1-1, with 8 nucleotides matching TRBD1. V shed 6 bases, J shed 4 bases, and the junction held 7 bases outside the gene matches. This CDR3 spans 13 amino acids. Germline V gene lookup returns CDR1 SQVTM and CDR2 ANQGSEA. The CDR3 nucleotides are TGCAGCGTCGCCAGGGGGCTGAGCACTGAAGCTTTCTTT. It translates to CSVARGLSTEAFF.

The rearrangement links TRBV30 to TRBJ1-1; a weak D match, TRBD1 (5 bases). The CDR3 totals 11 residues. The germline gives CDR1 GTSNPN, CDR2 SVGIG (reference sequence). V lost 3 bases and J 7 bases, leaving 9 bases between the germline ends. The CDR3 spells CAWSVGGEAFF. In DNA form, the CDR3 reads TGTGCCTGGAGCGTGGGGGGTGAAGCTTTCTTT.

The chain carries TRBV11-3 and TRBJ2-1; 9 bases map to TRBD1. CDR3 length: 16 residues. J was trimmed by 7 bases and V by 0 bases; bases with no gene match: 7. The germline V gene encodes CDR1 SGHNT and CDR2 YENEEA. DNA of the CDR3: TGTGCCAGCAGCTTAGAACAGGGGGCTTTGGATAATGAGCAGTTCTTC. Protein sequence: CASSLEQGALDNEQFF.

This clonotype was observed a few times. The rearrangement uses TRBV29-1 and TRBJ2-5; D may be TRBD2 (7 bases). There are 14 residues in the CDR3. V was cut by 7 bases and J by 4 bases, with 19 bases left in between. Germline CDR1 and CDR2: SQVTM and ANQGSEA. Here the CDR3 DNA reads TGCAGCGCCGAAGGGGCGGGGGCAGGAGAGACCCAGTACTTC. This encodes CSAEGAGAGETQYF.

In this sample, this clonotype turned up many times. The V gene is TRBV24-1, the J gene TRBJ2-3; D gene uncertain. Trimming removed 4 bases at V and 6 bases at J, with 13 bases between. Germline V gene sequence: CDR1 KGHDR, CDR2 SFDVKD. CDR3 length equals 14 residues. The CDR3 region is CATSESGAGDTQYF. The CDR3 bases are TGTGCCACCAGTGAATCTGGAGCCGGGGATACGCAGTATTTT.